This T cell receptor beta chain came from a study of cytomegalovirus exposure and HLA in healthy donors. This clone was detected only once. Its antigen is as yet unknown. Other DNA variants within this sample encode the same CDR3. Overall study results and limits: For TCR beta chains, V- and J-gene trimming was later linked to a missense DCLRE1C variant. When presence/absence was analysed, sequencing depth was taken to be roughly uniform across donors. Equally common other TCR beta chains were less clonally expanded than HLA-associated ones, a later analysis found.

V was clipped by 0 bases and J by 1 base, with 7 bases between them. Germline V gene sequence: CDR1 GTSNPN, CDR2 SVGIG (reference sequence). The CDR3 runs 13 residues. This PCR relied on a set of 60 Vbeta primers and 13 Jbeta primers. The repertoire was sequenced with immunoSEQ multiplex PCR; TCRdb's copy has only in-frame clones and lacks some. Among about 100,000 clones listed, 65% to 80% were seen once. This TCR was sampled from a male donor in good health and CMV-seronegative. V usage is TRBV30 and J usage is TRBJ2-7, with D possibly TRBD1 on 6 matching bases. Specimen: PBMCs. CDR3 sequence (DNA): TGTGCCTGGAGTGTAGGGGGTTCCTACGAGCAGTACTTC. Its translation is CAWSVGGSYEQYF.